This TCR beta chain comes out of a study of metastatic and nonmetastatic thyroid tumors. The sample holds many counts of this clone. CDR1 MGHRA and CDR2 YSYEKL come from the germline V gene. V was trimmed by 3 bases and J by 1 base, leaving 9 bases between them. The CDR3 runs 14 residues. TCRdb re-clonotyped the PCR reads via MiXCR. Of around 17,000 clones in the sample, 23% are singletons; the top ten hold 7.5%. Not a single patient had been given any form of treatment at any point before undergoing thyroid surgery. V usage is TRBV4-1 and J usage is TRBJ1-1; D unresolved. The sample consisted of adjacent normal tissue. The TCR originated in a female donor with papillary thyroid cancer or a benign thyroid nodule (not recorded which). Some clones in this sample may be carry-over from other donors' samples. The CDR3 bases are TGCGCCAGCAGCCAGTGGCTGGGGAACACTGAAGCTTTCTTT. Translated, it gives CASSQWLGNTEAFF.